Below are 22 T cell receptor beta chains sequenced from a single sample in a study of cytomegalovirus exposure and HLA in healthy donors. 13 Jbeta primers and 60 Vbeta primers were used for the PCR. Clones were read by immunoSEQ multiplex PCR, and TCRdb kept only the in-frame ones, dropping some. The sample yields approximately 100,000 clones, roughly three quarters seen once. Sequences were obtained from PBMCs. Source of these receptors: a man aged 35-49 years in good health and CMV-seronegative.

This clone was found once. This rearrangement joins TRBV11-2 to TRBJ2-3; no clear D gene. Germline lookup yields CDR1 SGHAT and CDR2 FQNNGV. V lost 5 bases and J lost 12, with 12 bases in between. CDR3 length equals 11 residues. The chain's CDR3 is CASSRHPPQYF. CDR3 sequence (DNA): TGTGCCAGCAGCCGACACCCACCCCAGTATTTT. The whole variable domain, remainder taken from reference TRBV11-2 and TRBJ2-3, is EAGVAQSPRYKIIEKRQSVAFWCNPISGHATLYWYQQILGQGPKLLIQFQNNGVVDDSQLPKDRFSAERLKGVDSTLKIQPAKLEDSAVYLCASSRHPPQYFGPGTRLTVL.

The chain has TRBV5-6 and TRBJ2-5; 8 bases are shared with TRBD2. TRBJ2-7 matches the DNA end more closely, so the J call is doubtful. Germline CDR1 and CDR2: SGHDT and YYEEEE. The CDR3 runs to 14 residues. This CDR3 is CASSRGGGFHEQYF. CDR3 in DNA: TGTGCCAGCAGCCGGGGGGGTGGTTTCCACGAGCAGTACTTC.

The genes are TRBV5-1 and TRBJ1-1, with 8 bases fitting TRBD1. CDR3 length equals 14 residues. V shed 4 bases, J shed 3 bases, and the junction held 5 bases outside the gene matches. Germline CDR1 SGHRS, CDR2 YFSETQ. The CDR3 is CASSLSGGYTEAFF. CDR3 nucleotides: TGCGCCAGCAGCCTCTCAGGGGGCTACACTGAAGCTTTCTTT.

Only one count was recorded for this clone. The V call is TRBV5-1, the J call TRBJ2-3, with D unclear. The CDR3 spans 14 residues. From germline, CDR1 is SGHRS and CDR2 YFSETQ. V was pared by 0 bases and J by 2 bases, with 7 bases between. CDR3 sequence (DNA): TGCGCCAGCAGCTTGGTACAGACCACAGATACGCAGTATTTT. Its protein is CASSLVQTTDTQYF.

The rearrangement joins TRBV5-4 to TRBJ2-1; D is unresolved. The germline CDR1 and CDR2 sequences are SGHNT and YYREEE (reference sequence). The germline V and J ends were trimmed by 4 bases and 4 bases, with 9 bases remaining between them. The CDR3 covers 13 residues. The CDR3 region is CASSGDRYNEQFF. As DNA, the CDR3 is TGTGCCAGCAGCGGAGATAGGTACAATGAGCAGTTCTTC.

The chain employs TRBV25-1 and TRBJ1-2, with TRBD1 as a possible D gene (6 bases). Germline CDR1 reads MGHDK; CDR2 reads SYGVNS. V gave up 5 bases and J gave up 2 bases, with 15 bases separating them. The CDR3 length is 15 residues. CDR3 amino acids: CASSSHLGQNYGYTF. Here the CDR3 DNA reads TGTGCCAGCAGTTCCCATCTTGGACAGAACTATGGCTACACCTTC.

The gene calls are TRBV6-5 and TRBJ1-1; 9 bases agree with TRBD1. Germline V gene data show CDR1 as MNHEY and CDR2 as SVGAGI. The CDR3 loop spans 14 amino acids. The V and J ends lost 5 bases and 5 bases, in that order; junction bases with no gene match: 6. This CDR3 is CASSLRTGVTEAFF. The CDR3 DNA follows: TGTGCCAGCAGTCTTCGGACAGGGGTAACTGAAGCTTTCTTT.

There are a few counts of this clone. The chain has TRBV27 and TRBJ2-2, with D possibly TRBD2 on 7 matching bases. The V gene's germline CDR1 is MNHEY and CDR2 SMNVEV (reference sequence). V lost 10 bases and J 2 bases, leaving 20 bases between the germline ends. The CDR3 is 16 amino acids. The CDR3 sequence: CATLGGRGPNTGELFF. CDR3 nucleotides: TGTGCCACCCTGGGGGGGCGGGGGCCCAACACCGGGGAGCTGTTTTTT.

CDR3 amino acids: CATSRVPGELFF. The CDR3 bases are TGTGCCACCAGCAGAGTCCCAGGGGAGCTGTTTTTT. V is TRBV15 and J is TRBJ2-2; no reliable D call. Germline V lookup: CDR1 LNHNV, CDR2 YYDKDF (reference sequence). The CDR3 totals 12 residues. The V end was cut by 1 base, the J end by 8 bases, with 5 bases between.

The chain uses TRBV19 and TRBJ2-5, with 10 bases that match TRBD1. J was trimmed by 5 bases and V by 5 bases; bases with no gene match: 11. The CDR3 loop spans 16 amino acids. CDR1 and CDR2 from the germline V gene are LNHDA and SQIVND (reference sequence). The CDR3 here is CASSPGTGALGETQYF. The DNA for the CDR3 is TGTGCCAGTAGTCCCGGGACAGGGGCGTTGGGTGAGACCCAGTACTTC.

The chain combines TRBV5-1 with TRBJ2-2; 11 bases line up with TRBD1. Germline V gene lookup returns CDR1 SGHRS and CDR2 YFSETQ. Trimming took 3 bases from V and 4 from J; bases not matched to a gene: 8. The CDR3 loop spans 17 amino acids. The CDR3 DNA follows: TGCGCCAGCAGCTCTTTTGCCGGGACAGGGGGCACCGGGGAGCTGTTTTTT. It encodes CASSSFAGTGGTGELFF.

This clone occurred once. The chain recombines TRBV2 with TRBJ1-2, with 9 bases lining up with TRBD1. V lost 8 bases, J lost 2 bases, and 6 bases stayed unmatched. The CDR3 totals 14 residues. Looked up from germline, CDR1 is SNHLY and CDR2 is FYNNEI. The CDR3 region is CASDRGQGNYGYTF. The CDR3 nucleotides are TGTGCCAGCGACCGAGGACAGGGGAACTATGGCTACACCTTC.

This clone was observed a handful of times. The J gene is TRBJ2-1, the V gene TRBV6-6; 11 positions match TRBD2. CDR3 length: 16 residues. V lost 0 bases and J lost 7; bases outside the gene matches: 5. Germline CDR1 reads MNHNY; CDR2 reads SVGAGI (reference sequence). The CDR3 is CASSYSSGGAWNEQFF. DNA of the CDR3: TGTGCCAGCAGTTACTCTAGCGGGGGGGCGTGGAATGAGCAGTTCTTC.

The V call is TRBV7-9, the J call TRBJ1-5; 7 positions agree with TRBD1. The germline CDR1 and CDR2 sequences are SEHNR and FQNEAQ (reference sequence). CDR3 length: 16 amino acids. Losses at the gene ends were 1 base for V and 0 bases for J; bases not matched to a gene: 3. CDR3 nucleotides: TGTGCCAGCAGCTTAGGGGCAGGGGGTAGCAATCAGCCCCAGCATTTT. It translates to CASSLGAGGSNQPQHF.

This clone has a handful of counts. The chain carries TRBV6-5 and TRBJ1-5, with a tentative D call TRBD1 (5 bases). Trimming removed 5 bases from V and 4 bases from J, with 12 bases in between. The CDR3 runs to 14 residues. Germline-derived CDR1 and CDR2 are MNHEY and SVGAGI. The CDR3 loop reads CASSLAGGNQPQHF. The CDR3 coding sequence is TGTGCCAGCAGTCTCGCGGGGGGGAATCAGCCCCAGCATTTT.

The genes are TRBV27 and TRBJ1-1; D gene unclear. The CDR3 covers 15 residues. The V gene lost 0 bases and the J gene lost 0 bases, with 8 bases spanning the gap. CDR1 and CDR2 from the germline V gene are MNHEY and SMNVEV (reference sequence). The chain's CDR3 is CASSLSLAMNTEAFF. The DNA of the CDR3 is TGTGCCAGCAGTTTATCGTTAGCGATGAACACTGAAGCTTTCTTT.

This clone was recorded only once. The CDR3 protein is CASSYSNTGTYEQYV. The CDR3 DNA is TGTGCCAGCAGTTACTCGAACACAGGGACATACGAGCAGTACGTC. The chain carries TRBV6-5 and TRBJ2-7; possible D gene TRBD1, 6 bases. The length of the CDR3 is 15 residues. The V end was cut by 0 bases, the J end by 4 bases, with 13 bases between. The germline V gene has CDR1 MNHEY and CDR2 SVGAGI.

This rearrangement joins TRBV7-2 to TRBJ1-5, with 10 bases matching TRBD1. Germline-derived CDR1 and CDR2 are SGHTA and FQGNSA. This CDR3 has 14 residues. Losses at the gene ends were 5 bases for V and 7 bases for J; bases not matched to a gene: 5. The CDR3 DNA reads TGTGCCAGCAGCGGGGACAGGGGAGGCCAGCCCCAGCATTTT. Protein: CASSGDRGGQPQHF.

The chain carries TRBV7-2 and TRBJ1-3, with 11 bases lining up with TRBD1. Trimming at V came to 5 bases and at J to 3 bases, leaving 3 bases not matched to a gene. The CDR3 extends over 15 amino acids. The V gene's germline CDR1 is SGHTA and CDR2 FQGNSA. The CDR3 DNA reads TGTGCCAGCAGCCCGGACAGGGGGCGTGGAAACACCATATATTTT. This codes for CASSPDRGRGNTIYF.

This chain links TRBV5-8 with TRBJ1-2, with 7 bases identical to TRBD1. Unmatched junction bases numbered 7, after V lost 2 bases and J lost 6 bases. This CDR3 comprises 14 residues. From germline, CDR1 is SGHTS and CDR2 YDEGEE. The CDR3 reads CASSFTGVSDGYTF. CDR3 nucleotide sequence: TGTGCCAGCAGCTTCACAGGGGTCTCAGATGGCTACACCTTC.

The chain uses TRBV5-1 and TRBJ2-5; 8 positions agree with TRBD2. The CDR3 sequence is 15 residues long. CDR1 is SGHRS and CDR2 is YFSETQ in the germline V gene. Germline trimming cut 4 bases from V and 1 base from J; bases unmatched to any gene: 6. The CDR3 nucleotides are TGCGCCAGCAGCCCTGCCGCGGGGGGCCAAGAGACCCAGTACTTC. This encodes CASSPAAGGQETQYF.

This clone turned up a few times. CDR3 sequence: CASSSQAGGGEKLFF. The CDR3 nucleotides are TGTGCCAGTAGTTCCCAGGCGGGCGGAGGTGAAAAACTGTTTTTT. This chain connects TRBV19 to TRBJ1-4; D gene uncertain. Trimming pared 5 bases from V and 7 bases from J, leaving 17 bases between. Germline CDR1 LNHDA, CDR2 SQIVND (reference sequence). This CDR3 region has 15 residues.